What follows are 8 T cell receptor beta chains derived from one specimen sequenced in a study of control samples from healthy donors and cancer patients. Repertoires were generated with immunoSEQ multiplex PCR, while TCRdb's copy carries only in-frame clones and drops some. The sample holds about 150,000 clones, 94% seen once. Material for sequencing was blood. The receptors stem from a man in his forties or fifties in good health.

The chain links TRBV6-5 to TRBJ2-7; D call uncertain. CDR3 length equals 11 residues. V lost 7 bases to trimming and J lost 3 bases, with 7 bases between them. Germline CDR1 is MNHEY and CDR2 is SVGAGI. The CDR3 DNA reads as TGTGCCAGCATACAGAACTACGAGCAGTACTTC. Encoded protein: CASIQNYEQYF.

The J gene is TRBJ2-7, the V gene TRBV2; D remains unclear. The germline V and J ends were trimmed by 6 bases and 5 bases, with 14 bases remaining between them. This CDR3 region has 13 residues. Germline CDR1 SNHLY, CDR2 FYNNEI. CDR3 bases: TGTGCCAGCAGCCTCGGGTCTCGGGACGAGCAGTACTTC. Translating it yields CASSLGSRDEQYF.

The chain links TRBV3-1 (or the pseudogene TRBV3-2) to TRBJ1-6; 7 bases are a match to TRBD1. With 4 bases clipped from V and 7 bases from J, the junction kept 7 bases outside the gene matches. This CDR3 is 15 amino acids long. The germline gives CDR1 LGHDT, CDR2 YNNKEL (reference sequence). CDR3 sequence (DNA): TGTGCCAGCAGCCCTAGCCCAGGGGGGAATTCACCCCTCCACTTT. This gives the protein CASSPSPGGNSPLHF.

The chain combines TRBV28 with TRBJ1-1; TRBD1 aligns across 7 bases. Losses at the gene ends were 10 bases for V and 4 bases for J; bases not matched to a gene: 6. The CDR3 has 12 residues. Germline V gene data show CDR1 as MDHEN and CDR2 as SYDVKM. CDR3 residues: CAILQGTTEAFF. CDR3 bases: TGTGCCATCCTACAGGGGACCACTGAAGCTTTCTTT.

The V gene is TRBV3-1 (or the pseudogene TRBV3-2), the J gene TRBJ2-3; perhaps TRBD1 as D (5 bases). Germline loops: CDR1 LGHDT, CDR2 YNNKEL (reference sequence). Trimming pared 0 bases from V and 3 bases from J, leaving 13 bases between. This CDR3 has 16 residues. For the CDR3, the DNA is TGTGCCAGCAGCCAAGATGGGGCCGGACGGACAGATACGCAGTATTTT. Translated, it gives CASSQDGAGRTDTQYF.

The CDR3 DNA sequence: TGTGCCAGTAGACCGGGACAGGGGGACACCGGGGAGCTGTTTTTT. Its protein product is CASRPGQGDTGELFF. This chain uses TRBV5-8 with TRBJ2-2, with TRBD1 matching 11 bases. J gave up 3 bases and V 8 bases, and 6 bases lay outside the gene matches. The CDR3 sequence is 15 residues long. The germline gives CDR1 SGHTS, CDR2 YDEGEE.

The J gene is TRBJ1-1, the V gene TRBV12-3 or TRBV12-4; D remains unclear. Trimming pared 5 bases from V and 1 base from J, leaving 5 bases between. The CDR3 covers 12 residues. CDR3 DNA sequence: TGTGCCAGCAGTCCCACGAACACTGAAGCTTTCTTT. It translates to CASSPTNTEAFF.

The CDR3 bases are TGTGCCAGCAGCCGCCGGGACACATACACCGGGGAGCTGTTTTTT. Amino acids: CASSRRDTYTGELFF. The chain has TRBV14 and TRBJ2-2, with a possible D match to TRBD1 (6 bases). CDR1 and CDR2 from the germline V gene are SGHDN and FVKESK. Trimming stripped 4 bases from V and 3 bases from J, with 12 bases between. The CDR3 contains 15 residues.